One and the same sample provided the 2 T cell receptor beta chains below, sequenced in a study of blood T cell repertoires in COVID-19. Profiled with immunoSEQ multiplex PCR; TCRdb holds only in-frame clones, not every one. The sample yields about 50,000 clones, 88% seen once. Sequenced material: peripheral blood. The receptors here all came from a human donor with active COVID-19. The donor label of this sample is uncertain.

This chain joins TRBV5-1 and TRBJ1-1; 7 bases line up with TRBD1. Germline loops: CDR1 SGHRS, CDR2 YFSETQ. This CDR3 contains 17 residues. Unmatched junction bases numbered 13, after V lost 4 bases and J lost 1 base. CDR3: CASSPLILQGTNTEAFF. Written as DNA, the CDR3 is TGCGCCAGCAGCCCCTTAATTTTACAGGGGACGAACACTGAAGCTTTCTTT.

The chain couples TRBV27 to TRBJ2-6; TRBD1 agrees at 7 bases. The CDR3 length is 14 residues. Germline lookup yields CDR1 MNHEY and CDR2 SMNVEV (reference sequence). V lost 7 bases, J lost 12 bases, and 12 bases stayed unmatched. The CDR3 protein is CASTPAQGRSVLTF. Here the CDR3 DNA reads TGTGCCAGCACCCCTGCACAGGGGCGATCCGTCCTGACTTTC.